This T cell receptor beta chain appears in the sequencing data of a study of CD8 T cells in Susac syndrome. Study-wide points: No clonal expansion appeared among CD4+ T cells in Susac patients.

Random hexamers were used to reverse transcribe an amount of about 0.45 to 1 ug RNA. TCRdb processed the immunoSEQ multiplex PCR reads anew with MiXCR; each CDR3 protein has one entry. Among about 180,000 distinct CDR3 sequences listed, just under 95% were seen once. The V end lost 4 bases, the J end lost 0 bases, and 20 bases lay between the germline ends. CDR1 and CDR2 (germline): DFQATT, SNEGSKA (reference sequence). The length of the CDR3 is 17 residues. As concerns this clonotype: Its antigen is not known.

Sequencing used CD4+ T cells from PBMCs. This chain connects TRBV20-1 to TRBJ2-3, with D maybe TRBD1 (7 bases). The source is a human donor with Susac syndrome. The chain's CDR3 is CSANDRDSLSSTDTQYF. As DNA, the CDR3 is TGCAGTGCTAATGACAGGGACTCACTTTCAAGCACAGATACGCAGTATTTT.